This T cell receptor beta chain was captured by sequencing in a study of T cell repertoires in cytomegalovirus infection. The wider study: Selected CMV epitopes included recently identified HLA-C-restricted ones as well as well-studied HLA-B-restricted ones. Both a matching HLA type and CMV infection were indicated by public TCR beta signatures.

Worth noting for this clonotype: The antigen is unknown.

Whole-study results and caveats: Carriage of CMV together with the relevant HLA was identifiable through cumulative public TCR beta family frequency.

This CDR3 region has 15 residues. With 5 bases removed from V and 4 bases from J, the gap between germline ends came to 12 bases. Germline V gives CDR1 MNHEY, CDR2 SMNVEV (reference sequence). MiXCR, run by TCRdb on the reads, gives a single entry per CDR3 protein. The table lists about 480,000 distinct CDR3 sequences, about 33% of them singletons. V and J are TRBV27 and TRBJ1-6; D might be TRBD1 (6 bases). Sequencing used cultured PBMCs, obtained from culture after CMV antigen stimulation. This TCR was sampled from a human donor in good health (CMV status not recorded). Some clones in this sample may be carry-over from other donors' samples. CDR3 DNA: TGTGCCAGCAGTCACGGACAGAGTTATAATTCACCCCTCCACTTT. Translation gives CASSHGQSYNSPLHF.